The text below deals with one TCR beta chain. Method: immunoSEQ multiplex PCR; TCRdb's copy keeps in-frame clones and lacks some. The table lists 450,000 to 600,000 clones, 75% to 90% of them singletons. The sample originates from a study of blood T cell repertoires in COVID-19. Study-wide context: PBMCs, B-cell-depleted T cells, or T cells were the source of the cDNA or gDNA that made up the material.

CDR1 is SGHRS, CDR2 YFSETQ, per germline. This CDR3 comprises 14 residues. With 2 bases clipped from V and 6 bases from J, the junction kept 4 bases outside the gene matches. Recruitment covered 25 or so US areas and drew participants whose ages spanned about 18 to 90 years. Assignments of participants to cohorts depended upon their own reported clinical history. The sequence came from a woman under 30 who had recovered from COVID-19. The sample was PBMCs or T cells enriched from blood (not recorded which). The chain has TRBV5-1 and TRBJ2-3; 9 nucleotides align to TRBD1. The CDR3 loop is CASSFTGGRDTQYF. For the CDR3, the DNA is TGCGCCAGCAGCTTTACAGGGGGCAGGGATACGCAGTATTTT.